Below, 6 T cell receptor beta chains from the same sample are listed, as sequenced in a study of T-cell reconstitution after alpha-beta-depleted transplantation in children (dated by TCRdb to about 2016). Libraries were prepared through PCR. Instrument on record: Illumina HiSeq 2500. Molecular barcoding was employed in the preparation of TCR libraries, with unique molecular identifiers being used to normalize TCRbeta repertoire quantification. TCRdb reran the public reads through fastp at Q25 and MiXCR, keeping productive beta chains. Duplicate CDR3 protein sequences are folded into a single record with the most common DNA and genes. Recorded for this sample are a few hundred thousand distinct CDR3 sequences; over 8% of them occurred a single time. About 9.4% of the sample is held by the ten biggest clonotypes. The source material was PBMCs from the stem cell graft donor, sampled from the stem cell graft. These receptors came from a human donor who donated a stem cell graft to a child with SCID.

A few counts support this clonotype. CDR3: CSGIAGGPSEQFF. The CDR3, as DNA: TGCAGTGGTATAGCGGGGGGGCCGAGTGAGCAGTTCTTC. This sequence joins TRBV20-1 and TRBJ2-1, with 11 bases that match TRBD2. Germline lookup yields CDR1 DFQATT and CDR2 SNEGSKA (reference sequence). This CDR3 region has 13 residues. J was trimmed by 9 bases and V by 7 bases; bases with no gene match: 8.

The rearrangement uses TRBV5-6 and TRBJ1-1, with D perhaps TRBD1 (6 bases). The CDR3 spans 15 residues. Between the trimmed V and J ends, which lost 6 bases and 3 bases, there was a span of 18 bases. From germline, CDR1 is SGHDT and CDR2 YYEEEE. The CDR3 sequence: CASILGAGMDTEAFF. CDR3 nucleotide sequence: TGTGCCAGCATCCTGGGGGCAGGGATGGACACTGAAGCTTTCTTT.

CDR3 nucleotides: TGTGCCAGCAAAGTGGGACCCGGGTCAGATACGCAGTATTTT. This codes for CASKVGPGSDTQYF. The chain is built from TRBV12-3 or TRBV12-4 and TRBJ2-3; the D gene could be TRBD1 or TRBD2 (5 bases each). CDR3 length: 14 residues. With 7 bases removed from V and 4 bases from J, the gap between germline ends came to 15 bases.

This rearrangement joins TRBV5-1 to TRBJ2-1; D may correspond to TRBD1 or TRBD2 (6 bases each). This CDR3 spans 18 amino acids. V was pared by 4 bases and J by 3 bases, with 23 bases between. Germline V CDR1 and CDR2: SGHRS, YFSETQ. The CDR3 sequence is CASSLPLGGWALYNEQFF. DNA for the CDR3: TGCGCCAGCAGCCTACCCCTAGGGGGGTGGGCCCTCTACAATGAGCAGTTCTTC.

This clonotype was detected a few times. The chain carries TRBV9 and TRBJ2-7; no firm D call. Germline lookup yields CDR1 SGDLS and CDR2 YYNGEE. V shed 0 bases and J shed 0 bases, with 4 bases lying between them. The CDR3 totals 13 residues. CDR3 sequence: CASSVGSSYEQYF. The CDR3 DNA is TGTGCCAGCAGCGTAGGGAGCTCCTACGAGCAGTACTTC.

This clonotype was detected only a few times. The V call is TRBV24-1, the J call TRBJ2-5; D is ambiguous. The germline gives CDR1 KGHDR, CDR2 SFDVKD. The CDR3 contains 13 residues. The V and J ends lost 5 bases and 6 bases respectively, with 12 bases between them. The CDR3 reads CATSANLSKTQYF. CDR3 in DNA: TGTGCCACCAGTGCTAATCTTTCGAAGACCCAGTACTTC.